The 30 T cell receptor beta chains below come from one sample, sequenced in a study of shared clonotypes between healthy human individuals. Here immunoSEQ multiplex PCR was the method, and the copy in TCRdb shows in-frame clones only, minus some. Here the sample spans approximately 2.3 million clones, over 90% being singletons. The sample comprised naive CD4+ T cells from PBMCs. Sample subset: CD45RA+ positively selected. The origin of the receptors is a man between 18 and 29 years old in good health. Some clones in this sample may be carry-over from other donors' samples.

This chain uses TRBV10-1 with TRBJ2-7, with 8 bases that match TRBD2. J lost 3 bases, V lost 2 bases, and 9 bases had no gene match. Germline values: CDR1 WNHNN, CDR2 SYGVQD (reference sequence). CDR3 length: 16 residues. CDR3 region: CASSERAGELDYEQYF. In DNA, the CDR3 is TGCGCCAGCAGTGAGCGAGCGGGAGAATTAGACTACGAGCAGTACTTC.

V gene TRBV19 combines with J gene TRBJ1-5; 9 bases fit TRBD1. Germline values: CDR1 LNHDA, CDR2 SQIVND (reference sequence). CDR3 size: 15 residues. After removal of 4 bases from V and 5 bases from J, the junction contained 6 bases not matched to a gene. CDR3 residues: CASSTLRQGDQPQHF. CDR3 DNA sequence: TGTGCCAGTAGTACCCTCCGACAGGGGGATCAGCCCCAGCATTTT.

V is TRBV9 and J is TRBJ2-5, with 8 bases that match TRBD1. After removal of 0 bases from V and 2 bases from J, the junction contained 3 bases not matched to a gene. Germline values: CDR1 SGDLS, CDR2 YYNGEE. The CDR3 has 15 amino acids. The DNA of the CDR3 is TGTGCCAGCAGCGTAGTGGACAGGGATCAAGAGACCCAGTACTTC. Its translation is CASSVVDRDQETQYF.

The chain recombines TRBV2 with TRBJ1-5; tentatively, D is TRBD1 (6 bases). The CDR3 extends over 14 amino acids. Germline CDR1 reads SNHLY; CDR2 reads FYNNEI. The V end lost 6 bases, the J end lost 7 bases, and 16 bases lay between the germline ends. The CDR3 is CASSRHTRGQPQHF. In nucleotides, the CDR3 is TGTGCCAGCAGCCGACATACGAGGGGGCAGCCCCAGCATTTT.

This clone is a singleton in its sample. The V gene is TRBV19, the J gene TRBJ2-1; 7 nucleotides line up with TRBD1. This CDR3 spans 17 amino acids. The trim removed 3 bases at V and 1 base at J, leaving 9 bases unmatched. Germline V gene sequence: CDR1 LNHDA, CDR2 SQIVND (reference sequence). The CDR3 region has the DNA TGTGCCAGTAGTATGCGTGAGGGCAGGGGGTCCTACAATGAGCAGTTCTTC. It translates to CASSMREGRGSYNEQFF.

The V gene is TRBV5-6, the J gene TRBJ2-1; no firm D call. CDR1 and CDR2 (germline): SGHDT, YYEEEE. The V end was cut by 0 bases, the J end by 2 bases, with 12 bases between. CDR3 length: 16 residues. Here the CDR3 reads CASSLGVGNTYNEQFF. The CDR3 bases are TGTGCCAGCAGCTTGGGGGTTGGAAACACCTACAATGAGCAGTTCTTC.

This clone was seen only once. The same CDR3 also results from other DNA sequences found in this sample. This chain joins TRBV5-1 and TRBJ1-2; D is unclear. V was pared by 0 bases and J by 0 bases, with 9 bases between. The CDR3 is 15 residues long. Germline-derived CDR1 and CDR2 are SGHRS and YFSETQ. Here the CDR3 DNA reads TGCGCCAGCAGCTTGGGTGCAGAGGCTAACTATGGCTACACCTTC. Amino acid sequence: CASSLGAEANYGYTF.

The chain is built from TRBV6-1 and TRBJ2-3; D ambiguous. The germline V gene has CDR1 MNHNS and CDR2 SASEGT. V dropped 6 bases and J dropped 5 bases, with 9 bases sitting between them. This CDR3 contains 12 residues. CDR3 sequence reads: CASRPQRDTQYF. The DNA for the CDR3 is TGTGCCAGCAGGCCACAGCGAGATACGCAGTATTTT.

The chain uses TRBV20-1 and TRBJ1-3; D perhaps matches TRBD1 (5 bases). V lost 5 bases and J 10 bases, leaving 12 bases between the germline ends. The CDR3 covers 11 residues. Germline CDR1 is DFQATT and CDR2 is SNEGSKA (reference sequence). In DNA, the CDR3 is TGCAGTGCTGGGACGTCGTTAACCATATATTTT. It specifies CSAGTSLTIYF.

The chain recombines TRBV28 with TRBJ1-5; D remains unclear. The germline V gene has CDR1 MDHEN and CDR2 SYDVKM. This CDR3 spans 14 amino acids. The V end lost 1 base, the J end lost 9 bases, and 13 bases lay between the germline ends. The CDR3 region is CASSLSAFLGPQHF. DNA of the CDR3: TGTGCCAGCAGTTTATCCGCCTTCCTAGGGCCCCAGCATTTT.

The V gene is TRBV5-1, the J gene TRBJ1-1, with D possibly being TRBD1 (5 bases). Trimming took 0 bases from V and 0 from J, leaving 12 bases between them. This CDR3 has 16 amino acids. Germline V gives CDR1 SGHRS, CDR2 YFSETQ. The CDR3 sequence is CASSLEAGSLNTEAFF. The CDR3, as DNA: TGCGCCAGCAGCTTGGAGGCAGGGAGCTTGAACACTGAAGCTTTCTTT.

The sample holds one count of this clone. The chain recombines TRBV9 with TRBJ2-5; D not certain. Trimming left V 0 bases short and J 4 bases short, with 16 bases between. The CDR3 extends over 16 amino acids. CDR1 and CDR2 (germline): SGDLS, YYNGEE. This CDR3 is CASSVGQRNARETQYF. In nucleotides, the CDR3 is TGTGCCAGCAGCGTAGGGCAGAGAAACGCACGAGAGACCCAGTACTTC.

The CDR3 protein is CASTRQGFTGELFF. The CDR3, as DNA: TGTGCCAGTACAAGACAGGGCTTCACCGGGGAGCTGTTTTTT. This chain uses TRBV27 with TRBJ2-2; 7 nucleotides agree with TRBD1. After removal of 9 bases from V and 4 bases from J, the junction contained 8 bases not matched to a gene. Germline CDR1 MNHEY, CDR2 SMNVEV (reference sequence). This CDR3 is built from 14 residues.

As to this clone: Additional DNA sequences in this sample encode the identical CDR3. This rearrangement joins TRBV14 to TRBJ2-5; perhaps D is TRBD1 or TRBD2 (5 bases each). V lost 4 bases to trimming and J lost 2 bases, with 11 bases between them. Per germline, CDR1 SGHDN and CDR2 FVKESK. This CDR3 has 14 amino acids. The DNA for the CDR3 is TGTGCCAGCAGCCGCCGGGACCTTCAAGAGACCCAGTACTTC. Its protein product is CASSRRDLQETQYF.

Of note for this clone: The sample carries other DNA sequences with the same CDR3. CDR3 DNA sequence: TGCGCCAGCAGCCCTAGACAGGGAACCTACGAGCAGTACTTC. Protein sequence: CASSPRQGTYEQYF. The chain joins TRBV5-1 to TRBJ2-7; 7 bases line up with TRBD1. The length of the CDR3 is 14 residues. With V trimmed by 4 bases and J by 2 bases, 6 bases remained unmatched. Germline V gene data show CDR1 as SGHRS and CDR2 as YFSETQ. The variable domain in full, with the rest retrieved from reference TRBV5-1 and TRBJ2-7, is KAGVTQTPRYLIKTRGQQVTLSCSPISGHRSVSWYQQTPGQGLQFLFEYFSETQRNKGNFPGRFSGRQFSNSRSEMNVSTLELGDSALYLCASSPRQGTYEQYFGPGTRLTVT.

This clone appeared once. As DNA, the CDR3 is TGCGCCAGCAGCCATCAAGCTGACAGTTACAATGAGCAGTTCTTC. Protein sequence: CASSHQADSYNEQFF. V is TRBV5-1 and J is TRBJ2-1; perhaps TRBD1 as D (5 bases). There are 15 residues in the CDR3. Germline CDR1 SGHRS, CDR2 YFSETQ. V lost 4 bases to trimming and J lost 4 bases, with 15 bases between them.

J is TRBJ2-5 and V is TRBV28; 13 nucleotides match TRBD2. With 5 bases clipped from V and 2 bases from J, the junction kept 5 bases outside the gene matches. Per the germline V gene, CDR1 is MDHEN and CDR2 is SYDVKM. The CDR3 covers 16 residues. Written as DNA, the CDR3 is TGTGCCAGCAGTAAGGGACTAGCGGGAATGCAAGAGACCCAGTACTTC. Residues: CASSKGLAGMQETQYF.

The chain is built from TRBV11-3 and TRBJ2-1, with D perhaps matching TRBD1 or TRBD2 (5 bases each). Trimming cost V 1 base and J 8 bases, with 21 bases left between them. The CDR3 is 17 amino acids. CDR1 SGHNT and CDR2 YENEEA come from the germline V gene. This CDR3 is CASSLGVMGERYDEQFF. The CDR3 nucleotides are TGTGCCAGCAGCTTAGGGGTTATGGGGGAAAGATATGATGAGCAGTTCTTC.

About this clone itself: The same CDR3 can be traced to other DNA sequences in this sample. DNA of the CDR3: TGTGCCAGCAGCTTAAGTAGCGGGAGTTACAATGAGCAGTTCTTC. Its protein product is CASSLSSGSYNEQFF. The chain is built from TRBV7-2 and TRBJ2-1; TRBD2 aligns across 9 bases. The CDR3 consists of 15 residues. J lost 4 bases, V lost 2 bases, and 3 bases had no gene match. From germline, CDR1 is SGHTA and CDR2 FQGNSA. The full variable domain, completed using reference TRBV7-2 and TRBJ2-1, is GAGVSQSPSNKVTEKGKDVELRCDPISGHTALYWYRQSLGQGLEFLIYFQGNSAPDKSGLPSDRFSAERTGGSVSTLTIQRTQQEDSAVYLCASSLSSGSYNEQFFGPGTRLTVL.

The J gene is TRBJ2-5, the V gene TRBV1; TRBD2 reflects the table's D call only, with no check against the DNA. TRBV1 is a recognized pseudogene. The CDR3 length is 16 residues. CDR3 sequence reads: CTSSQDCGVDKETQYF. The CDR3 DNA is TGCACCAGCAGCCAAGATTGCGGGGTGGATAAAGAGACCCAGTACTTC.

The chain couples TRBV7-9 to TRBJ2-7; 8 nucleotides match TRBD2. Germline V gives CDR1 SEHNR, CDR2 FQNEAQ (reference sequence). The V and J ends lost 8 bases and 5 bases, in that order; junction bases with no gene match: 11. CDR3 length: 14 amino acids. The CDR3 sequence: CASGPSGSYHEQYF. In DNA form, the CDR3 reads TGTGCCAGCGGCCCGAGCGGGAGTTACCACGAGCAGTACTTC.

J is TRBJ2-2 and V is TRBV28; 11 nucleotides line up with TRBD2. This CDR3 contains 13 residues. After removal of 2 bases from V and 15 bases from J, the junction contained 5 bases not matched to a gene. The V gene's germline CDR1 is MDHEN and CDR2 SYDVKM. CDR3 residues: CASSLQLAGGLFF. CDR3 DNA: TGTGCCAGCAGTTTACAATTAGCGGGAGGGTTGTTTTTT.

The chain joins TRBV30 to TRBJ2-2, with D possibly matching TRBD2 (5 bases). Trimming pared 2 bases from V and 6 bases from J, leaving 19 bases between. Germline V gene sequence: CDR1 GTSNPN, CDR2 SVGIG (reference sequence). This CDR3 comprises 16 residues. The CDR3 nucleotides read TGTGCCTGGAGTCCCCGTAGCGCCTCCCCCCCCGGGGAGCTGTTTTTT. Translated: CAWSPRSASPPGELFF.

The J gene is TRBJ1-1, the V gene TRBV7-3; D is uncertain. CDR3 size: 13 residues. V lost 5 bases, J lost 6 bases, and 13 bases lay in between. Germline loops: CDR1 SGHTA, CDR2 FQGTGA. The CDR3 DNA reads TGTGCCAGCAGCCTCTCAGGAGGGTCTGAAGCTTTCTTT. Translating gives CASSLSGGSEAFF.

Of note for this clone: Other DNA sequences from this sample encode an identical CDR3 as well. This chain connects TRBV7-2 to TRBJ2-1, with D perhaps being TRBD1 or TRBD2 (6 bases each). The CDR3 has 13 residues. Per the germline V gene, CDR1 is SGHTA and CDR2 is FQGNSA. The V and J ends lost 0 bases and 8 bases respectively, with 8 bases between them. This chain's CDR3 is CASSLAGGDEQFF. The DNA for the CDR3 is TGTGCCAGCAGCTTAGCGGGGGGCGATGAGCAGTTCTTC.

This chain joins TRBV13 and TRBJ2-5; unclear D gene. Germline assignment: CDR1 PRHDT and CDR2 FYEKMQ (reference sequence). Trimming cost V 1 base and J 2 bases, with 11 bases left between them. This CDR3 has 15 amino acids. In DNA form, the CDR3 reads TGTGCCAGCAGCTTAGTAAACATTCTTCAAGAGACCCAGTACTTC. Amino acid sequence: CASSLVNILQETQYF.

The gene calls are TRBV19 and TRBJ1-2; D gene ambiguous. CDR3 length: 13 amino acids. The V end was cut by 7 bases, the J end by 4 bases, with 13 bases between. Germline CDR1 is LNHDA and CDR2 is SQIVND (reference sequence). The DNA for the CDR3 is TGTGCCAGTACCAACCTCTACGTCTATGGCTACACCTTC. It encodes CASTNLYVYGYTF.

This chain uses TRBV28 with TRBJ2-7; D unclear. The CDR3 is 12 residues long. Trimming stripped 0 bases from V and 2 bases from J, with 2 bases between. Germline V gene lookup returns CDR1 MDHEN and CDR2 SYDVKM. Here the CDR3 reads CASSLWAYEQYF. The CDR3 DNA sequence: TGTGCCAGCAGTTTATGGGCCTACGAGCAGTACTTC.

The chain uses TRBV10-3 and TRBJ1-1, with D hard to call. V was clipped by 0 bases and J by 0 bases, with 11 bases between them. This CDR3 contains 16 residues. In germline, CDR1 is ENHRY, CDR2 SYGVKD. CDR3 residues: CAISESGMGMNTEAFF. DNA of the CDR3: TGTGCCATCAGTGAGTCAGGCATGGGCATGAACACTGAAGCTTTCTTT.

The chain carries TRBV20-1 and TRBJ1-1; the D is unclear. Germline CDR1 reads DFQATT; CDR2 reads SNEGSKA (reference sequence). The V gene lost 6 bases and the J gene lost 3 bases, with 5 bases spanning the gap. The length of the CDR3 is 10 residues. The CDR3 DNA reads TGCAGTGCAGAGTACACTGAAGCTTTCTTT. Its translation: CSAEYTEAFF.